This T cell receptor (beta chain) was recovered during a study of blood T cell repertoires in COVID-19. Residents of 24 US areas, aged about 18 to 95 years, made up the participants. Original methodology: Cell counts per sample came from amplifying reference gene primers. TCRdb's table, derived via immunoSEQ multiplex PCR, lists solely in-frame clones and lacks some. The V and J calls and the clone size are those of that table, but D and trimming were determined from the DNA. The sample has about 430,000 clones, about 88% seen once; the top ten hold roughly 1.4%. Looked up from germline, CDR1 is SGDLS and CDR2 is YYNGEE. This CDR3 contains 15 residues. Trimming at V came to 0 bases and at J to 0 bases, leaving 2 bases not matched to a gene.

The chain combines TRBV9 with TRBJ1-2, with 7 bases matching TRBD1. The origin of this receptor is a woman between 18 and 29 years old who had been exposed to COVID-19. Sequencing was carried out using PBMCs or T cells enriched from blood (not recorded which). As DNA, the CDR3 is TGTGCCAGCAGCGTAGGACAGGGAGCTAACTATGGCTACACCTTC. Translating it yields CASSVGQGANYGYTF.